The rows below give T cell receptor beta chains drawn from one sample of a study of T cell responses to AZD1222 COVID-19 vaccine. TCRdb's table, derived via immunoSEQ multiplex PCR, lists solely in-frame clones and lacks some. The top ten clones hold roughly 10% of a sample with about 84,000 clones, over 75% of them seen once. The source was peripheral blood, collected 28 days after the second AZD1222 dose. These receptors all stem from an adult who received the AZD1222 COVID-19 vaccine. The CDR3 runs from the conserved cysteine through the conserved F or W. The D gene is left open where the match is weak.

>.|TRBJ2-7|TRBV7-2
CASSLAQGWEQYF
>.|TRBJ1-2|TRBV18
CASSPQQEGGYTF
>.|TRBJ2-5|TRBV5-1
CASSSLTRGTQYF
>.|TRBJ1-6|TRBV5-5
CASSLGQRSYNSPLHF
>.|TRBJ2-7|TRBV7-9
CASSFTGTYEQYF
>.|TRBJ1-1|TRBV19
CASLLTPLNTEAFF
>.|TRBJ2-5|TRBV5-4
CASSLRGRELETQYF
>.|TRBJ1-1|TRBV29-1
CSVAVNTEAFF
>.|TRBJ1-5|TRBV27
CASSLVGSNQPQHF
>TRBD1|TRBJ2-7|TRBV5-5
CASSLGGQGVYEQYF
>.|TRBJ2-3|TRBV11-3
CASSSISATDTQYF
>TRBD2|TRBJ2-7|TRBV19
CASSIAGGPDYEQYF
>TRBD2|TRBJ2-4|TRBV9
CASSIAGSAKNIQYF
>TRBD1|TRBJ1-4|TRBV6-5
CATGPRGLTNEKLFF
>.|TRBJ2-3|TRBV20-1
CSAPKFDTQYF
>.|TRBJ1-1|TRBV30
CAWSVGSNTEAFF
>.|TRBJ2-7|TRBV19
CASSGPEEASYEQYF
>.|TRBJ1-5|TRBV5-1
CASSPDVGPNQPQHF
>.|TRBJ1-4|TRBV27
CASSLLDQNEKLFF
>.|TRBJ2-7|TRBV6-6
CASSPPGEVWQYF
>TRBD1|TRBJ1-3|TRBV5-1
CASSSGGSGNTIYF
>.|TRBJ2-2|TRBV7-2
CASSRVTSGELFF
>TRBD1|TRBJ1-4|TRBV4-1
CASSQEGTGTGVGKLFF
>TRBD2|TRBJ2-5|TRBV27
CASTKKGLVDPPQETQYF